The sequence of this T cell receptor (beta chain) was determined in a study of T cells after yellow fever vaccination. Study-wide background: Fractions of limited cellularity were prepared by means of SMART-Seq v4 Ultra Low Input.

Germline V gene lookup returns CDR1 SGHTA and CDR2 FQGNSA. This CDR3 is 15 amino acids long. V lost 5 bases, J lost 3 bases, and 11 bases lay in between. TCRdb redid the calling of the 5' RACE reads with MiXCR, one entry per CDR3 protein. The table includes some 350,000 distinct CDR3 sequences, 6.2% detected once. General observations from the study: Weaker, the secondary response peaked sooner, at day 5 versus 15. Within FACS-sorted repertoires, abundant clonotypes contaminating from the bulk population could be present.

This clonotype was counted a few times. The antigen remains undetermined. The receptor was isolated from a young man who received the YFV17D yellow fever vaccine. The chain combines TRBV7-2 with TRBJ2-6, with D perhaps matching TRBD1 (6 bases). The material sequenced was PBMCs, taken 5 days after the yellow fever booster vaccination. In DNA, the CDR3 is TGTGCCAGCAGCAAAGAAGGGGGTGGGGCCAACGTCCTGACTTTC. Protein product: CASSKEGGGANVLTF.